This T cell receptor (beta chain) was documented in a study of T cells after yellow fever vaccination. For the study at large: The authors prepared low-cell-number fractions using SMART-Seq v4 Ultra Low Input. Broader study findings: Relatively few clonotypes were ones that appeared in both CD4 and CD8 compartments.

For this clonotype: Its target is not known.

TCRdb used MiXCR to reprocess the 5' RACE reads, holding one entry per CDR3 protein. The sample has under 600,000 distinct CDR3 sequences, 20% to 25% seen once. Germline CDR1 reads SGHVS; CDR2 reads FNYEAQ. V was clipped by 2 bases and J by 7 bases; unmatched bases: 6. The CDR3 contains 15 residues. The sample in question was PBMCs, obtained about 20 days after the first yellow fever vaccination. This rearrangement joins TRBV7-6 to TRBJ2-1; 9 nucleotides align to TRBD2. The sequence was collected from a young man who received the YFV17D yellow fever vaccine. The CDR3: CASSLLAGRVNEQFF. The CDR3, as DNA: TGTGCCAGCAGCTTACTAGCGGGGAGGGTGAATGAGCAGTTCTTC.